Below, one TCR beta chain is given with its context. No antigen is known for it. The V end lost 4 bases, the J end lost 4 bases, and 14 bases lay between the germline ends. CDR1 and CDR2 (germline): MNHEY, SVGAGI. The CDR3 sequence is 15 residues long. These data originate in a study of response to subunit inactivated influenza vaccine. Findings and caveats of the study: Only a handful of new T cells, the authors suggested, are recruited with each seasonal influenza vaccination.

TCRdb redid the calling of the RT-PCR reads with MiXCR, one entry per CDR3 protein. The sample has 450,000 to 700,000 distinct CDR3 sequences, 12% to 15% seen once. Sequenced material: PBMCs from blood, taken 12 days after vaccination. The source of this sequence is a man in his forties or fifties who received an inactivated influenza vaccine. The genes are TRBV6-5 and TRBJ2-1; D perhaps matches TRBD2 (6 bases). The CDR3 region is CASSFGGLEYNEQFF. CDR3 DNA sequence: TGTGCCAGCAGTTTTGGGGGACTGGAGTACAATGAGCAGTTCTTC.